This T cell receptor beta chain was identified during a study of beta chain features in type 1 diabetes. Every isolated RNA sample was fully reverse transcribed, so sequencing captured expressed TCRB transcripts. Clones were sequenced by immunoSEQ multiplex PCR, and TCRdb holds only the in-frame ones, with some missing. The data show more than 250,000 clones, roughly 13% seen once. To note about this clone: Its antigen is still unknown.

Study findings and constraints: Moderate but significant shortening of TCRB CDR3s was recorded in all four CD4+ subsets from Type 1 diabetes patients.

Sequencing was done on a sample of naive CD4+ T cells from blood. The receptor's source is a man aged 30 to 45 with type 1 diabetes.

This chain's CDR3 is CASYEKAGGTEAFF. In DNA, the CDR3 is TGTGCCAGTTACGAGAAGGCAGGGGGCACTGAAGCTTTCTTT. The gene calls are TRBV19 and TRBJ1-1; TRBD1 aligns across 7 bases. The CDR3 is made up of 14 amino acids. Germline loops: CDR1 LNHDA, CDR2 SQIVND (reference sequence). V shed 8 bases, J shed 4 bases, and the junction held 10 bases outside the gene matches.